These 16 T cell receptor beta chains share one sample of origin, sequenced in a study of blood T cells in healthy people across ages. A second PCR, run for about 7 to 11 cycles, used a sample-barcoded 5' primer plus a J-beta primer mix. Each CDR3 protein gets one entry after TCRdb re-called the 5' RACE reads with MiXCR. The data hold 1,100,000 or so distinct CDR3 sequences, with around 45% observed a single time. The sequenced material came from blood. These TCRs come from a woman in her fifties or sixties in good health.

With respect to this clonotype: A much larger clone lies one base from this, so it may be a read error. This chain connects TRBV7-2 to TRBJ2-1; perhaps TRBD2 as D (5 bases). Germline V gives CDR1 SGHTA, CDR2 FQGNSA. Trimming shortened V by 1 base and J by 10 bases, and 14 bases separated the two germline ends. There are 14 residues in the CDR3. The CDR3 DNA reads TGTACCAGCAGCTTAGGGGGAGATGGAGGCGAGCAGTTCTTC. It yields the protein CTSSLGGDGGEQFF.

The gene calls are TRBV5-1 and TRBJ1-2; a possible D gene is TRBD1 (5 bases). There are 19 residues in the CDR3. Germline CDR1 is SGHRS and CDR2 is YFSETQ. Trimming shortened V by 4 bases and J by 8 bases, and 33 bases separated the two germline ends. The CDR3 DNA follows: TGCGCCAGCAGCGAGACAGAGTTGCTAACTATAGACCCAATTGGGGGCTACACCTTC. This gives the protein CASSETELLTIDPIGGYTF.

The rearrangement links TRBV7-9 to TRBJ1-1; D is perhaps TRBD1 (6 bases). CDR3 length: 16 residues. The germline V gene encodes CDR1 SEHNR and CDR2 FQNEAQ (reference sequence). With 2 bases removed from V and 4 bases from J, the gap between germline ends came to 17 bases. The CDR3 region is CASSLLAGAGSTEAFF. The CDR3 DNA follows: TGTGCCAGCAGCTTATTGGCAGGGGCGGGGAGCACTGAAGCTTTCTTT.

The V call is TRBV12-3 or TRBV12-4, the J call TRBJ1-2, with TRBD1 matching 9 bases. The trim removed 10 bases at V and 8 bases at J, leaving 11 bases unmatched. This CDR3 is 13 amino acids long. The CDR3 sequence is CATSFRTGDGYTF. The CDR3 DNA is TGTGCCACATCCTTTAGGACAGGGGACGGCTACACCTTC.

The V call is TRBV5-1, the J call TRBJ2-3; D might be TRBD1 (6 bases). The V gene's germline CDR1 is SGHRS and CDR2 YFSETQ. The CDR3 is 17 amino acids. Trimming stripped 0 bases from V and 3 bases from J, with 17 bases between. CDR3 loop: CASSLASGDMNTDTQYF. CDR3 coding DNA: TGCGCCAGCAGCTTGGCGTCAGGGGACATGAATACAGATACGCAGTATTTT.

V and J are TRBV20-1 and TRBJ2-7, with TRBD2 identical over 8 bases. Germline CDR1 reads DFQATT; CDR2 reads SNEGSKA (reference sequence). The CDR3 runs 16 residues. V lost 6 bases to trimming and J lost 0 bases; unmatched junction nucleotides: 13. This chain's CDR3 is CSAIGYRLANSYEQYF. In nucleotides, the CDR3 is TGCAGTGCAATAGGGTACCGACTAGCGAACTCCTACGAGCAGTACTTC.

This clonotype was observed a handful of times. The chain combines TRBV27 with TRBJ2-1; D could derive from TRBD1 or TRBD2 (5 bases each). With 4 bases removed from V and 6 bases from J, the gap between germline ends came to 13 bases. The germline gives CDR1 MNHEY, CDR2 SMNVEV (reference sequence). This CDR3 region has 14 residues. CDR3 region: CASSYPGPTNEQFF. The CDR3 DNA reads as TGTGCCAGCAGTTACCCGGGACCAACCAATGAGCAGTTCTTC.

Note on this clonotype: Germline and junction disagree at one end, which may indicate a read error. J is TRBJ2-2 and V is TRBV5-5; 15 bases match TRBD2. Germline-derived CDR1 and CDR2 are SGHKS and YYEKEE (reference sequence). The CDR3 loop spans 17 amino acids. Here the CDR3 reads CASSLGLAGGNTGELFF. The CDR3 coding sequence is TGTGCTAGCAGCTTGGGACTAGCGGGAGGGAACACCGGGGAGCTGTTTTTT.

The V gene is TRBV7-9, the J gene TRBJ1-1; 7 bases align to TRBD1. The CDR3 is 15 residues long. After removal of 5 bases from V and 7 bases from J, the junction contained 13 bases not matched to a gene. Germline loops: CDR1 SEHNR, CDR2 FQNEAQ (reference sequence). The CDR3 nucleotides read TGTGCCAGCAGCGCTAATCCGACAGGGACGAATGAAGCTTTCTTT. Its protein is CASSANPTGTNEAFF.

V usage is TRBV27 and J usage is TRBJ1-6; D possibly corresponds to TRBD1 (5 bases). There are 14 residues in the CDR3. In germline, CDR1 is MNHEY, CDR2 SMNVEV (reference sequence). Trimming pared 5 bases from V and 5 bases from J, leaving 10 bases between. This CDR3 reads CASSPRDHNSPLHF. The DNA for the CDR3 is TGTGCCAGCAGTCCCCGGGACCATAATTCACCCCTCCACTTT.

The chain couples TRBV6-5 to TRBJ1-1; 9 nucleotides match TRBD1. The germline V gene has CDR1 MNHEY and CDR2 SVGAGI. This CDR3 spans 11 amino acids. V gave up 5 bases and J gave up 10 bases; unmatched junction bases: 2. CDR3 DNA sequence: TGTGCCAGCAGTGAGGGACAGGGAGCTTTCTTT. It is translated as CASSEGQGAFF.

This clonotype showed up just a few times. The chain has TRBV6-5 and TRBJ1-6; D is uncertain. This CDR3 region has 14 residues. CDR1 and CDR2 from the germline V gene are MNHEY and SVGAGI. The V end lost 6 bases, the J end lost 6 bases, and 12 bases lay between the germline ends. The CDR3, as DNA: TGTGCCAGCAGCCACGACCGGCTTAATTCACCCCTCCACTTT. Protein sequence: CASSHDRLNSPLHF.

In the case of this clonotype: The junction differs from germline at one of its ends, possibly a read error. The V gene is TRBV6-1, the J gene TRBJ2-1; 13 nucleotides line up with TRBD2. This CDR3 region has 15 residues. The germline gives CDR1 MNHNS, CDR2 SASEGT. CDR3 DNA: TGTGCCAGCAGTCGACTAGCGGGAGGATCCAATGAGCGGTTCTTC. Translation: CASSRLAGGSNERFF.

This clonotype was found a few times. This sequence joins TRBV2 and TRBJ1-2; D possibly corresponds to TRBD1 (6 bases). Germline assignment: CDR1 SNHLY and CDR2 FYNNEI. The CDR3 runs 13 residues. Trimming removed 3 bases at V and 7 bases at J, with 12 bases between. The chain's CDR3 is CASSDRTEVGYTF. The CDR3, as DNA: TGTGCCAGCAGTGATCGGACAGAGGTTGGCTACACCTTC.

V usage is TRBV7-2 and J usage is TRBJ2-1; D not resolved. With 0 bases removed from V and 9 bases from J, the gap between germline ends came to 6 bases. Germline CDR1 is SGHTA and CDR2 is FQGNSA. This CDR3 region has 12 residues. The DNA of the CDR3 is TGTGCCAGCAGCTTAGCGGCGGCTGAGCAGTTCTTC. This sequence encodes CASSLAAAEQFF.

V and J are TRBV20-1 and TRBJ2-5; 11 nucleotides match TRBD2. V shed 3 bases and J 5 bases; nucleotides not matched to a gene: 11. The CDR3 is made up of 16 amino acids. Germline assignment: CDR1 DFQATT and CDR2 SNEGSKA (reference sequence). The CDR3: CSASLLAGVGAETQYF. The CDR3 nucleotides are TGCAGTGCTAGCTTACTAGCGGGAGTAGGTGCGGAGACCCAGTACTTC.